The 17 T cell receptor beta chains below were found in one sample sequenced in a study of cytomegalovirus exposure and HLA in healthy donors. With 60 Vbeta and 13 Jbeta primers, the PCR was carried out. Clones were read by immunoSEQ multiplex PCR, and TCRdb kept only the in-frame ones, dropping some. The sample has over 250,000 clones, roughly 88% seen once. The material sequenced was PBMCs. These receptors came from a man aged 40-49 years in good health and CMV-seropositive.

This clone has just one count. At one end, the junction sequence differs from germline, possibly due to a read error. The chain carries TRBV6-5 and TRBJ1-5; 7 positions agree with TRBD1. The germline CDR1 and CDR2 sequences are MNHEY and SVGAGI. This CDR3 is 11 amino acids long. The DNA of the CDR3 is TGTGCCAGCAGTGTGGGACAGCCACAGCATTTT. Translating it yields CASSVGQPQHF.

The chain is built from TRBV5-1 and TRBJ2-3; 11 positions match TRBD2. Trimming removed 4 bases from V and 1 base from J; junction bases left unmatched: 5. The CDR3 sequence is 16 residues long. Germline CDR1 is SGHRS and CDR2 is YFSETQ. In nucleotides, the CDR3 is TGCGCCAGCAGCACACCGGGACTAGCGGGCACAGATACGCAGTATTTT. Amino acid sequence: CASSTPGLAGTDTQYF.

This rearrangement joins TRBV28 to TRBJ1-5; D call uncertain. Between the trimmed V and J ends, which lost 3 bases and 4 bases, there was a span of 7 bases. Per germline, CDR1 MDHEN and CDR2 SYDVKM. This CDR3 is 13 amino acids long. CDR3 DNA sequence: TGTGCCAGCAGTTTTTACGGTAATCAGCCCCAGCATTTT. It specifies CASSFYGNQPQHF.

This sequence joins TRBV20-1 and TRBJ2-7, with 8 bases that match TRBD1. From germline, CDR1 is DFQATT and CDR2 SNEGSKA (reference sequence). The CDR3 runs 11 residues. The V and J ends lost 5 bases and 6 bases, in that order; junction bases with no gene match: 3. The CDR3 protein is CSAGTGPEQYF. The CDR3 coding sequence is TGCAGTGCTGGGACAGGCCCCGAGCAGTACTTC.

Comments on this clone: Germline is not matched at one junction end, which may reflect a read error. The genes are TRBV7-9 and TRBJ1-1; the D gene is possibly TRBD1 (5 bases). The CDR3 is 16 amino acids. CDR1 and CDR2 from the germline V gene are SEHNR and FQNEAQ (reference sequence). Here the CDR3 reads CSSSQRTMGGDTEAFF. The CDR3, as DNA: TGTTCCAGCAGCCAGCGGACAATGGGGGGGGACACTGAAGCTTTCTTT.

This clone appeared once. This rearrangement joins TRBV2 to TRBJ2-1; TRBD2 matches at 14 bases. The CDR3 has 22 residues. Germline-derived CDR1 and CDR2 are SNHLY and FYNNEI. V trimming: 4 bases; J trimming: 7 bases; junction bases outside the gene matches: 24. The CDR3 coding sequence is TGTGCCAGCAGTGGGACAGGGGACGAGACCCAGGGACTAGCGGGAGTGGGGAATGAGCAGTTCTTC. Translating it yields CASSGTGDETQGLAGVGNEQFF. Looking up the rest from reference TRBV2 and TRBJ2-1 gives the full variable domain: EPEVTQTPSHQVTQMGQEVILRCVPISNHLYFYWYRQILGQKVEFLVSFYNNEISEKSEIFDDQFSVERPDGSNFTLKIRSTKLEDSAMYFCASSGTGDETQGLAGVGNEQFFGPGTRLTVL.

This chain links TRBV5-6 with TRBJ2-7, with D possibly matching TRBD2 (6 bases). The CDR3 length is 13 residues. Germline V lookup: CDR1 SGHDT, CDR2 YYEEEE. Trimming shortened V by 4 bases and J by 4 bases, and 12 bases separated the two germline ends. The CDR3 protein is CASSRLELYEQYF. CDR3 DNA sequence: TGTGCCAGCAGCCGACTAGAGCTTTACGAGCAGTACTTC.

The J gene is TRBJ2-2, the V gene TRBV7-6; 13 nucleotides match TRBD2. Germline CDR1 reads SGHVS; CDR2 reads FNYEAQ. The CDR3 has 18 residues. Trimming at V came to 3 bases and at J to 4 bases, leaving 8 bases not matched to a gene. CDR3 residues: CASSFGTSGTGTTGELFF. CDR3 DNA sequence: TGTGCCAGCAGCTTCGGGACTAGCGGGACCGGGACCACCGGGGAGCTGTTTTTT.

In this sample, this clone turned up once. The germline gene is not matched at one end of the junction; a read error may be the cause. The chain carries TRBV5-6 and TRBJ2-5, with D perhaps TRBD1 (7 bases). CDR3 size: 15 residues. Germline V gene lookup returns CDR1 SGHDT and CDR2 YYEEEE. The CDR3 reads CASSSAGQPTEAQYF. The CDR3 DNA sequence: TGTGCCAGCAGCTCTGCGGGACAGCCAACAGAGGCCCAGTACTTC. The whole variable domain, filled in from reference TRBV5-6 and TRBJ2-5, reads DAGVTQSPTHLIKTRGQQVTLRCSPKSGHDTVSWYQQALGQGPQFIFQYYEEEERQRGNFPDRFSGHQFPNYSSELNVNALLLGDSALYLCASSSAGQPTEAQYFGPGTRLLVL.

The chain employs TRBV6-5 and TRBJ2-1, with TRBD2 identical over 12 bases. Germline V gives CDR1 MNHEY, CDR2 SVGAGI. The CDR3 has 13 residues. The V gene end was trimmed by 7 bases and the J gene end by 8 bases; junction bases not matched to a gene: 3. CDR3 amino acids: CASTLAGGYEQFF. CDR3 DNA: TGTGCCAGCACCCTAGCGGGAGGGTATGAGCAGTTCTTC.

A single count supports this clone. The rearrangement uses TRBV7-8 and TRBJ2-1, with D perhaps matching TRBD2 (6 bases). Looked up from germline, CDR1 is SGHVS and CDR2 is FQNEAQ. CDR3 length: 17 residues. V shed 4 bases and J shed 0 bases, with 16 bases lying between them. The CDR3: CASSSLGVAVSYNEQFF. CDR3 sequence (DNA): TGTGCCAGCAGCTCCCTCGGGGTAGCGGTCTCCTACAATGAGCAGTTCTTC.

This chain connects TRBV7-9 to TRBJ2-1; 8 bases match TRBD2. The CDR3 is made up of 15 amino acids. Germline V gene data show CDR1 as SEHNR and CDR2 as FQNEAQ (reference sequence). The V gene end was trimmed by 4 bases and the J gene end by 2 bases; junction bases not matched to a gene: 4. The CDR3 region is CASSSREGAYNEQFF. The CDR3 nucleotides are TGTGCCAGCAGCTCCCGGGAGGGGGCCTACAATGAGCAGTTCTTC.

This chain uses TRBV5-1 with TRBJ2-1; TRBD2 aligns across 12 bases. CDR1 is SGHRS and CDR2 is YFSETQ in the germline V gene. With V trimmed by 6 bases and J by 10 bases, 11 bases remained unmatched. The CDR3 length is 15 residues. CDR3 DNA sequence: TGCGCCAGCATCACCACCGCAGGGACTAGCGGGGAGCAGTTCTTC. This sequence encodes CASITTAGTSGEQFF.

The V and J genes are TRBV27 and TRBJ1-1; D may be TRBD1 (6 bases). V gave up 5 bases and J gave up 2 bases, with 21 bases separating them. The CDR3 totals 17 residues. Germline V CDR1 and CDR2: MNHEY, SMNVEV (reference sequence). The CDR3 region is CASSPEGSTGDNTEAFF. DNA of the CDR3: TGTGCCAGCAGTCCAGAAGGGTCGACAGGAGATAACACTGAAGCTTTCTTT.

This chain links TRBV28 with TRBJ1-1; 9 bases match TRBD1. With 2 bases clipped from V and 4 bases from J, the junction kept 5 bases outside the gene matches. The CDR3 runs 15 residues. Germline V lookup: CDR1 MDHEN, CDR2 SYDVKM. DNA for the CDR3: TGTGCCAGCAGTTTAACGGGACAGGGCGGCACTGAAGCTTTCTTT. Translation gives CASSLTGQGGTEAFF.

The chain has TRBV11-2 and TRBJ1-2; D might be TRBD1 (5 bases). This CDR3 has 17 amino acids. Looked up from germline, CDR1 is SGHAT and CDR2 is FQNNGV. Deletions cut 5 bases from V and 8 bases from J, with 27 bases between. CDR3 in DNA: TGTGCCAGCAGCCCCGTGGAGGGGACTGTCAGATCGGGAGGCTACACCTTC. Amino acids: CASSPVEGTVRSGGYTF.

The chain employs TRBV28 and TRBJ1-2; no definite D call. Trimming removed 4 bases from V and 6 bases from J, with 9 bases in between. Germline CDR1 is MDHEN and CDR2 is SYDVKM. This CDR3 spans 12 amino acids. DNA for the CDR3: TGTGCCAGCAGTTCCCTAGTGGATGGCTACACCTTC. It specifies CASSSLVDGYTF.